Following are 30 T cell receptor beta chains from one sample sequenced in a study of T cells after yellow fever vaccination. TCRdb processed the 5' RACE reads anew with MiXCR; each CDR3 protein has one entry. In the table there are around 320,000 distinct CDR3 sequences, around 4.5% of which are singletons. The material sequenced was PBMCs, taken 15 days after the yellow fever booster vaccination. The receptors here all came from a young man who received the YFV17D yellow fever vaccine.

V usage is TRBV18 and J usage is TRBJ2-7, with D unclear. There are 13 residues in the CDR3. Germline values: CDR1 KGHSH, CDR2 LQKENI. The V and J ends lost 6 bases and 2 bases respectively, with 11 bases between them. The CDR3 DNA follows: TGTGCCAGCTCCCCTGGTACAGCCTACGAGCAGTACGTC. Translated, it gives CASSPGTAYEQYV.

This clonotype was seen repeatedly, ten times or more. The V and J genes are TRBV20-1 and TRBJ1-5, with TRBD1 matching over 10 bases. The CDR3 extends over 13 amino acids. Germline-derived CDR1 and CDR2 are DFQATT and SNEGSKA (reference sequence). The ends lost 5 bases at V and 4 bases at J; junction bases unmatched: 2. The CDR3 DNA is TGCAGTGCTCCGGGACAGGGGAATCAGCCCCAGCATTTT. Protein: CSAPGQGNQPQHF.

This clonotype was observed at least ten times. The rearrangement links TRBV12-3 or TRBV12-4 to TRBJ2-5; no reliable D call. The germline V and J ends were trimmed by 6 bases and 0 bases, with 5 bases remaining between them. CDR3 length: 12 residues. The chain's CDR3 is CASSRDQETQYF. DNA for the CDR3: TGTGCCAGCAGCCGGGACCAAGAGACCCAGTACTTC.

This clonotype was observed a handful of times. The chain couples TRBV30 to TRBJ1-2; 7 nucleotides match TRBD1. Unmatched junction bases numbered 9, after V lost 4 bases and J lost 7 bases. CDR3 length: 13 residues. Looked up from germline, CDR1 is GTSNPN and CDR2 is SVGIG (reference sequence). The CDR3 loop is CAWILQGEGGYTF. The CDR3 bases are TGTGCCTGGATACTTCAGGGGGAGGGTGGCTACACCTTC.

The V and J genes are TRBV7-9 and TRBJ1-4; 7 bases agree with TRBD1. The CDR3 extends over 15 amino acids. The germline V gene encodes CDR1 SEHNR and CDR2 FQNEAQ (reference sequence). Trimming at V came to 5 bases and at J to 4 bases, leaving 7 bases not matched to a gene. CDR3 loop: CASSQGTDLNEKLFF. In DNA form, the CDR3 reads TGTGCCAGCAGCCAGGGGACAGATCTTAATGAAAAACTGTTTTTT.

This clonotype was recorded a few times. CDR3 region: CASSQDSGGFQETQYF. CDR3 sequence (DNA): TGCGCCAGCAGCCAAGATAGCGGGGGGTTTCAAGAGACCCAGTACTTC. The V gene is TRBV4-3, the J gene TRBJ2-5; 10 bases align to TRBD2. Trimming at V came to 0 bases and at J to 2 bases, leaving 3 bases not matched to a gene. This CDR3 is built from 16 residues. Germline V gene lookup returns CDR1 LGHNA and CDR2 YSLEER.

The rearrangement links TRBV6-1 to TRBJ1-5; weak D call: TRBD1 (5 bases). The CDR3 is 14 residues long. Germline CDR1 and CDR2: MNHNS and SASEGT. With 2 bases removed from V and 8 bases from J, the gap between germline ends came to 13 bases. CDR3 residues: CASSELRGEEPQHF. The CDR3 nucleotides read TGTGCCAGCAGTGAACTTAGGGGTGAAGAGCCCCAGCATTTT.

In this sample, this clonotype turned up many times. The V gene is TRBV7-2, the J gene TRBJ2-7, with D possibly matching TRBD2 (6 bases). CDR3 length equals 13 residues. V dropped 5 bases and J dropped 3 bases, with 11 bases sitting between them. The germline V gene has CDR1 SGHTA and CDR2 FQGNSA. The CDR3 DNA reads TGTGCCAGCAGCGCGGGACCGGGCTACGAGCAGTACGTC. As protein: CASSAGPGYEQYV.

The chain is built from TRBV5-1 and TRBJ2-7; D may match TRBD1 or TRBD2 (5 bases each). Germline V gene sequence: CDR1 SGHRS, CDR2 YFSETQ. This CDR3 region has 16 residues. The ends were cut back, 4 bases at V and 0 bases at J, with 17 bases in the middle. The CDR3 sequence is CASSTAGAPSSYEQYF. CDR3 nucleotides: TGCGCCAGCAGCACGGCCGGGGCTCCCAGCTCCTACGAGCAGTACTTC. The whole variable domain, filled in from reference TRBV5-1 and TRBJ2-7, reads KAGVTQTPRYLIKTRGQQVTLSCSPISGHRSVSWYQQTPGQGLQFLFEYFSETQRNKGNFPGRFSGRQFSNSRSEMNVSTLELGDSALYLCASSTAGAPSSYEQYFGPGTRLTVT.

V usage is TRBV12-3 or TRBV12-4 and J usage is TRBJ1-6; D gene ambiguous. V dropped 6 bases and J dropped 4 bases, with 16 bases sitting between them. This CDR3 is 16 amino acids long. This CDR3 reads CASRDGYEAYNSPLHF. CDR3 DNA: TGTGCCAGCAGAGATGGATACGAGGCTTATAATTCACCCCTCCACTTT.

This clonotype has a count of ten or more. The chain couples TRBV3-1 to TRBJ1-1; D remains unclear. The V end was cut by 2 bases, the J end by 1 base, with 5 bases between. The V gene's germline CDR1 is LGHDT and CDR2 YNNKEL (reference sequence). This CDR3 is built from 13 residues. The CDR3 protein is CASSQRQNTEAFF. The CDR3 bases are TGTGCCAGCAGCCAACGCCAGAACACTGAAGCTTTCTTT.

This clonotype has a handful of counts. V usage is TRBV29-1 and J usage is TRBJ1-5; 7 bases fit TRBD1. The CDR3 loop spans 13 amino acids. In germline, CDR1 is SQVTM, CDR2 ANQGSEA. Trimming removed 2 bases from V and 5 bases from J; junction bases left unmatched: 3. DNA for the CDR3: TGCAGCGTTGAAACAGGGGTCCATCAGCCCCAGCATTTT. This encodes CSVETGVHQPQHF.

The chain has TRBV15 and TRBJ2-6; D gene ambiguous. The CDR3 sequence is 15 residues long. Germline V CDR1 and CDR2: LNHNV, YYDKDF (reference sequence). The V end was cut by 0 bases, the J end by 4 bases, with 7 bases between. The CDR3 spells CATSRDEPGANVLTF. Here the CDR3 DNA reads TGTGCCACCAGCAGAGATGAACCCGGGGCCAACGTCCTGACTTTC.

This clonotype was found a few times. The chain is built from TRBV7-8 and TRBJ2-5, with 8 bases that match TRBD2. The V gene's germline CDR1 is SGHVS and CDR2 FQNEAQ. The ends lost 3 bases at V and 5 bases at J; junction bases unmatched: 8. The CDR3 length is 15 residues. CDR3 DNA sequence: TGTGCCAGCAGCTTGGCAGCGGGGGCATTTGAGACCCAGTACTTC. Its translation is CASSLAAGAFETQYF.

This sequence joins TRBV15 and TRBJ2-3, with TRBD2 matching 12 bases. The junction had 5 bases not matched to a gene; V was cut back by 5 bases and J by 2 bases. The CDR3 is 16 amino acids. CDR1 is LNHNV and CDR2 is YYDKDF in the germline V gene (reference sequence). CDR3 nucleotides: TGTGCCACCAGCCCGGCTAGCGGGGGGGCCACAGATACGCAGTATTTT. Its translation is CATSPASGGATDTQYF.

This clonotype has ten or more counts. The chain is built from TRBV5-1 and TRBJ2-4; D is unresolved. The CDR3 has 14 residues. The ends were cut back, 3 bases at V and 0 bases at J, with 7 bases in the middle. Germline CDR1 and CDR2: SGHRS and YFSETQ. This CDR3 is CASSSQRAKNIQYF. CDR3 sequence (DNA): TGCGCCAGCAGCTCCCAACGAGCCAAAAACATTCAGTACTTC. The variable domain in full, with the rest retrieved from reference TRBV5-1 and TRBJ2-4, is KAGVTQTPRYLIKTRGQQVTLSCSPISGHRSVSWYQQTPGQGLQFLFEYFSETQRNKGNFPGRFSGRQFSNSRSEMNVSTLELGDSALYLCASSSQRAKNIQYFGAGTRLSVL.

This clonotype was detected many times. The rearrangement links TRBV5-1 to TRBJ1-2, with TRBD1 as a possible D gene (5 bases). V was shortened by 3 bases and J by 0 bases, with 12 bases between the two germline ends. The CDR3 totals 15 residues. CDR1 and CDR2 from the germline V gene are SGHRS and YFSETQ. CDR3 coding DNA: TGCGCCAGCAGCTCCGAACCGGGGGCTAACTATGGCTACACCTTC. Encoded protein: CASSSEPGANYGYTF.

This chain connects TRBV7-8 to TRBJ1-1, with D possibly being TRBD1 (6 bases). This CDR3 region has 15 residues. The V gene lost 5 bases and the J gene lost 4 bases, with 17 bases spanning the gap. Germline values: CDR1 SGHVS, CDR2 FQNEAQ. The CDR3 bases are TGTGCCAGCAGCCCTTGGGGGGCGGGATCCACTGAAGCTTTCTTT. This gives the protein CASSPWGAGSTEAFF. The variable domain in full, completed from reference TRBV7-8 and TRBJ1-1, reads GAGVSQSPRYKVAKRGQDVALRCDPISGHVSLFWYQQALGQGPEFLTYFQNEAQLDKSGLPSDRFFAERPEGSVSTLKIQRTQQEDSAVYLCASSPWGAGSTEAFFGQGTRLTVV.

This clonotype was seen at least ten times. The V and J genes are TRBV10-3 and TRBJ2-3; no clear D. CDR3 length equals 12 residues. Germline CDR1 reads ENHRY; CDR2 reads SYGVKD. The V and J ends lost 6 bases and 2 bases respectively, with 6 bases between them. DNA for the CDR3: TGTGCCATCAGCCCGAACACAGATACGCAGTATTTT. Protein product: CAISPNTDTQYF.

In its sample, this clonotype was seen a few times. The chain has TRBV5-1 and TRBJ2-1; TRBD2 matches 7 bases. Germline V gives CDR1 SGHRS, CDR2 YFSETQ. V shed 0 bases, J shed 4 bases, and the junction held 10 bases outside the gene matches. CDR3 length equals 17 residues. The DNA for the CDR3 is TGCGCCAGCAGCTTGGCCCCCGGGGGGACCAAATACAATGAGCAGTTCTTC. It codes for CASSLAPGGTKYNEQFF.

This clonotype showed up many times. This rearrangement joins TRBV7-2 to TRBJ2-3; TRBD2 agrees at 12 bases. The CDR3 extends over 14 amino acids. The germline gives CDR1 SGHTA, CDR2 FQGNSA. Unmatched junction bases numbered 3, after V lost 8 bases and J lost 3 bases. The CDR3, as DNA: TGTGCCAGCCTGACTAGCGGGGGAACAGATACGCAGTATTTT. Protein sequence: CASLTSGGTDTQYF.

With respect to this clonotype: Compared with germline, one end of the junction differs, possibly owing to a read error. The chain employs TRBV5-1 and TRBJ2-1; TRBD2 matches 10 bases. The CDR3 is 15 amino acids. The germline V gene encodes CDR1 SGHRS and CDR2 YFSETQ. The CDR3 DNA is TGCGCCAGCTGCTTGCAGGCTAGCGGGGGATATGAGCAGTTCTTC. It translates to CASCLQASGGYEQFF.

Ten or more counts support this clonotype. The CDR3, as DNA: TGTGCCAGCAGCTTAGCAAACTATGGCTACACCTTC. It encodes CASSLANYGYTF. The rearrangement uses TRBV11-2 and TRBJ1-2; D is undetermined. Germline V lookup: CDR1 SGHAT, CDR2 FQNNGV. The CDR3 covers 12 residues. V lost 1 base, J lost 2 bases, and 2 bases lay in between.

This clonotype came up a few times. This rearrangement joins TRBV7-6 to TRBJ2-7; a possible D gene is TRBD1 (6 bases). Germline CDR1 is SGHVS and CDR2 is FNYEAQ. The CDR3 sequence is 14 residues long. Trimming took 1 base from V and 2 from J, leaving 9 bases between them. The CDR3, as DNA: TGTGCCAGCAGCTTAGGGGCAGGGGCCTACGAGCAGTACGTC. Its protein product is CASSLGAGAYEQYV.

The chain uses TRBV18 and TRBJ2-1; D is possibly TRBD1 (5 bases). CDR3 size: 13 residues. V was clipped by 3 bases and J by 8 bases, with 11 bases between them. Germline-derived CDR1 and CDR2 are KGHSH and LQKENI. The CDR3 here is CASSPKQVDEQFF. In DNA form, the CDR3 reads TGTGCCAGCTCACCGAAACAGGTCGATGAGCAGTTCTTC.

The gene calls are TRBV5-1 and TRBJ2-6; perhaps TRBD1 as D (5 bases). The CDR3 length is 16 residues. Per germline, CDR1 SGHRS and CDR2 YFSETQ. V gave up 3 bases and J gave up 0 bases, with 10 bases separating them. The CDR3 protein is CASSSTGYSGANVLTF. The DNA of the CDR3 is TGCGCCAGCAGCTCCACAGGCTACTCTGGGGCCAACGTCCTGACTTTC.

The table lists this clonotype with a few counts. The rearrangement uses TRBV19 and TRBJ2-1; 8 positions match TRBD1. Germline V gives CDR1 LNHDA, CDR2 SQIVND (reference sequence). V trimming: 7 bases; J trimming: 7 bases; junction bases outside the gene matches: 9. This CDR3 region has 14 residues. CDR3 in amino acids: CASTRDRLGNEQFF. CDR3 sequence (DNA): TGTGCCAGTACCCGGGACAGGTTGGGGAATGAGCAGTTCTTC.

The table lists this clonotype with many counts. The CDR3 region has the DNA TGTGCCAGCAGTTTTAGTCAGAGGAATGAAAAACTGTTTTTT. Its protein product is CASSFSQRNEKLFF. The J gene is TRBJ1-4, the V gene TRBV27; D is ambiguous. Germline CDR1 is MNHEY and CDR2 is SMNVEV (reference sequence). The CDR3 sequence is 14 residues long. The germline V and J ends were trimmed by 3 bases and 5 bases, with 10 bases remaining between them.

This clonotype was seen repeatedly, ten times or more. The rearrangement joins TRBV20-1 to TRBJ2-7, with TRBD2 matching over 12 bases. V lost 7 bases, J lost 2 bases, and 6 bases stayed unmatched. Germline V CDR1 and CDR2: DFQATT, SNEGSKA (reference sequence). This CDR3 has 14 residues. CDR3 sequence: CSVLWTSGAYEQYF. CDR3 DNA sequence: TGCAGTGTCCTCTGGACTAGCGGGGCCTACGAGCAGTACTTC.

This clonotype was seen at least ten times. V and J are TRBV7-8 and TRBJ2-1, with TRBD2 matching 11 bases. Unmatched junction bases numbered 13, after V lost 5 bases and J lost 10 bases. The CDR3 has 16 amino acids. Germline V gene lookup returns CDR1 SGHVS and CDR2 FQNEAQ. The DNA of the CDR3 is TGTGCCAGCAGCCCTATCGCGCTAGCGGGGGGACGGGAGCAGTTCTTC. Protein sequence: CASSPIALAGGREQFF.